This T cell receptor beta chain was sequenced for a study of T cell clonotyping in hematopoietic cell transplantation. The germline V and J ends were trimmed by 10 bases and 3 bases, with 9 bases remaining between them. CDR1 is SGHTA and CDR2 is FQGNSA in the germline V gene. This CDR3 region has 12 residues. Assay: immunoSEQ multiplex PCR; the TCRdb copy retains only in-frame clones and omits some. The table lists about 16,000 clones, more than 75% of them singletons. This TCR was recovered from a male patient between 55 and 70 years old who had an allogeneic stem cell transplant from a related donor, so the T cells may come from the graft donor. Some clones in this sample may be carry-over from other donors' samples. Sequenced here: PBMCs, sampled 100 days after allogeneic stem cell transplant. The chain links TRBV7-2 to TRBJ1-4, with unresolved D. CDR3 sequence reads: CATRMPNEKLFF. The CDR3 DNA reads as TGTGCCACCCGAATGCCTAATGAAAAACTGTTTTTT.